This is a list of T cell receptor beta chains from one sample in a study of blood T cell repertoires in COVID-19. Here immunoSEQ multiplex PCR was the method, and the copy in TCRdb shows in-frame clones only, minus some. The table has 300,000 or so clones, about 90% seen once. Sequencing input: PBMCs or T cells enriched from blood (not recorded which). These TCRs come from a woman under 40 who had recovered from COVID-19. The CDR3 runs from the conserved cysteine through the conserved F or W. Each record gives: D gene, J gene, clone size, V gene, CDR3 DNA, CDR3 protein. D genes are given only for firm matches. Clone size is shown for a subset of rows, as once, few, many or a class of expanded clone.

D gene: NA
J gene: TRBJ2-4
clone size: NA
V gene: TRBV6-5
CDR3 DNA: TGTGCCAGCAGAGGAGGCCCCGTCAATGACATTCAGTACTTC
CDR3 protein: CASRGGPVNDIQYF

D gene: TRBD1
J gene: TRBJ2-3
clone size: NA
V gene: TRBV28
CDR3 DNA: TGTGCCAGCAGTTCTAGGACAGGGCCTGTTGGGTCGGTAGCGCAGTATTTT
CDR3 protein: CASSSRTGPVGSVAQYF

D gene: NA
J gene: TRBJ1-4
clone size: NA
V gene: TRBV30
CDR3 DNA: TGTGCCTGGAGTGTACGAGGGGGAACTAATGAAAAACTGTTTTTT
CDR3 protein: CAWSVRGGTNEKLFF

D gene: NA
J gene: TRBJ1-5
clone size: once
V gene: TRBV23-1
CDR3 DNA: TGCGCCAGCAGTCAATCGCGGGCCCCGGGGGAAGGGGATTTTGATAGCAATCAGCCCCAGCATTTT
CDR3 protein: CASSQSRAPGEGDFDSNQPQHF

D gene: TRBD1
J gene: TRBJ1-2
clone size: NA
V gene: TRBV7-9
CDR3 DNA: TGTGCCAGCAGCCCTCGACAGGGGGCTGACTATGGCTACACCTTC
CDR3 protein: CASSPRQGADYGYTF

D gene: TRBD1
J gene: TRBJ2-4
clone size: NA
V gene: TRBV27
CDR3 DNA: TGTGCCAGCAGTCTAAGCTCCACAGGGGGGTGGGCCAAAAACATTCAGTACTTC
CDR3 protein: CASSLSSTGGWAKNIQYF

D gene: NA
J gene: TRBJ2-7
clone size: NA
V gene: TRBV7-2
CDR3 DNA: TGTGCCAGCAGCTTAGTAGGGGCAGGAACGGACGAGCAGTACTTC
CDR3 protein: CASSLVGAGTDEQYF

D gene: TRBD2
J gene: TRBJ2-1
clone size: NA
V gene: TRBV6-2/TRBV6-3
CDR3 DNA: TGTGCCAGCAGCCCGACTAGCGGGGGGGCGGATGAGCAGTTCTTC
CDR3 protein: CASSPTSGGADEQFF

D gene: TRBD1
J gene: TRBJ2-2
clone size: NA
V gene: TRBV10-1
CDR3 DNA: TGCGCCAGCAGTGCCTACACGGGGACAGTCGGTAACACCGGGGAGCTGTTTTTT
CDR3 protein: CASSAYTGTVGNTGELFF

D gene: NA
J gene: TRBJ2-3
clone size: NA
V gene: TRBV7-2
CDR3 DNA: TGTGCCAGCAGCTTAGTGGCGGGGCCCCCCACAGATACGCAGTATTTT
CDR3 protein: CASSLVAGPPTDTQYF

D gene: TRBD2
J gene: TRBJ2-1
clone size: NA
V gene: TRBV7-9
CDR3 DNA: TGTGCCAGCAGCTGGGGCGGGGGAGCATACAATGAGCAGTTCTTC
CDR3 protein: CASSWGGGAYNEQFF

D gene: NA
J gene: TRBJ2-5
clone size: NA
V gene: TRBV9
CDR3 DNA: TGTGCCAGCAGGGGGGACTTCCAAGAGACCCAGTACTTC
CDR3 protein: CASRGDFQETQYF

D gene: NA
J gene: TRBJ2-7
clone size: once
V gene: TRBV19
CDR3 DNA: TGTGCCAGTAGTATCCATACAGGCTACGAGCAGTACTTC
CDR3 protein: CASSIHTGYEQYF

D gene: NA
J gene: TRBJ2-1
clone size: NA
V gene: TRBV19
CDR3 DNA: TGTGCCAGTAGTATAGACGGCGGGCCCTCCTACAATGAGCAGTTCTTC
CDR3 protein: CASSIDGGPSYNEQFF

D gene: NA
J gene: TRBJ2-7
clone size: NA
V gene: TRBV5-1
CDR3 DNA: TGCGCCAGCAGCTTGCCAAAAGGGGTCGAGCAGTACTTC
CDR3 protein: CASSLPKGVEQYF

D gene: NA
J gene: TRBJ1-3
clone size: NA
V gene: TRBV30
CDR3 DNA: TGTGCCTGGAGACTGGGAAACACCATATATTTT
CDR3 protein: CAWRLGNTIYF

D gene: TRBD1
J gene: TRBJ1-2
clone size: NA
V gene: TRBV12-3/TRBV12-4
CDR3 DNA: TGTGCCAGCACCGAAGCAGGGGGCAGGACCTTC
CDR3 protein: CASTEAGGRTF

D gene: NA
J gene: TRBJ1-4
clone size: NA
V gene: TRBV30
CDR3 DNA: TGTGCCTGGACCGGAGCTCACGGGGAAAAACTGTTTTTT
CDR3 protein: CAWTGAHGEKLFF

D gene: NA
J gene: TRBJ1-6
clone size: NA
V gene: TRBV6-5
CDR3 DNA: TGTGCCAGCGGTACAGGGTTTCCCCTCCACTTT
CDR3 protein: CASGTGFPLHF

D gene: NA
J gene: TRBJ2-5
clone size: NA
V gene: TRBV5-1
CDR3 DNA: TGCGCCAGCAGCTTGGACGGGGAGACCCAGTACTTC
CDR3 protein: CASSLDGETQYF

D gene: TRBD1
J gene: TRBJ2-3
clone size: NA
V gene: TRBV7-6
CDR3 DNA: TGTGCCAGCAGCCTCGGGACAGGGATCACAGATACGCAGTATTTT
CDR3 protein: CASSLGTGITDTQYF

D gene: NA
J gene: TRBJ1-2
clone size: once
V gene: TRBV19
CDR3 DNA: TGTGCCAGTAGTATGGGAGGGCAGTACTATGGCTACACCTTC
CDR3 protein: CASSMGGQYYGYTF

D gene: NA
J gene: TRBJ2-5
clone size: NA
V gene: TRBV27
CDR3 DNA: TGTGCCAGCAGTTTTCAGGGGATGGGGACCCAGTACTTC
CDR3 protein: CASSFQGMGTQYF

D gene: NA
J gene: TRBJ2-5
clone size: NA
V gene: TRBV4-1
CDR3 DNA: TGCGCCAGCAGCCAACCGGACAGAATCCAAGAGACCCAGTACTTC
CDR3 protein: CASSQPDRIQETQYF

D gene: TRBD2
J gene: TRBJ2-2
clone size: NA
V gene: TRBV27
CDR3 DNA: TGTGCCAGCAGTTTCTACGGACTAGCGGGGGCTTACACCGGGGAGCTGTTTTTT
CDR3 protein: CASSFYGLAGAYTGELFF

D gene: NA
J gene: TRBJ1-1
clone size: NA
V gene: TRBV29-1
CDR3 DNA: TGCAGCGGACTGACAGGCATGAACACTGAAGCTTTCTTT
CDR3 protein: CSGLTGMNTEAFF

D gene: NA
J gene: TRBJ1-4
clone size: NA
V gene: TRBV29-1
CDR3 DNA: TGCAGCGTTGACATCGGGGGAGCTGAAAAACTGTTTTTT
CDR3 protein: CSVDIGGAEKLFF

D gene: NA
J gene: TRBJ2-6
clone size: NA
V gene: TRBV30
CDR3 DNA: TGTGCCTGGAGTCGCGGGGCTGGGGCCAACGTCCTGACTTTC
CDR3 protein: CAWSRGAGANVLTF

D gene: TRBD1
J gene: TRBJ1-1
clone size: NA
V gene: TRBV27
CDR3 DNA: TGTGCCAGCAGCCCCCACGGGAGGGGGCAGACTGAAGCTTTCTTT
CDR3 protein: CASSPHGRGQTEAFF

D gene: TRBD1
J gene: TRBJ1-2
clone size: NA
V gene: TRBV5-4
CDR3 DNA: TGTGCCAGCAGCCAGACAGGGTATGGCTACACCTTC
CDR3 protein: CASSQTGYGYTF

D gene: TRBD2
J gene: TRBJ2-3
clone size: NA
V gene: TRBV10-3
CDR3 DNA: TGTGCCATCAGGCAAGCGGGGGGGCCCCCAGATACGCAGTATTTT
CDR3 protein: CAIRQAGGPPDTQYF

D gene: NA
J gene: TRBJ2-3
clone size: NA
V gene: TRBV3-1/TRBV3-2
CDR3 DNA: TGTGCCAGCAGCCAAAGGGGGCAAAAGGCAGGGAGGGATACGCAGTATTTT
CDR3 protein: CASSQRGQKAGRDTQYF

D gene: NA
J gene: TRBJ2-3
clone size: NA
V gene: TRBV29-1
CDR3 DNA: TGCAGCGTTGGGGGCAGCACAGATACGCAGTATTTT
CDR3 protein: CSVGGSTDTQYF

D gene: NA
J gene: TRBJ2-1
clone size: NA
V gene: TRBV9
CDR3 DNA: TGTGCCAGCAGACTTGGGCTAGGGGTTGATGAGCAGTTCTTC
CDR3 protein: CASRLGLGVDEQFF

D gene: NA
J gene: TRBJ1-2
clone size: NA
V gene: TRBV3-1/TRBV3-2
CDR3 DNA: TGTGCCAGCAGCATCACCCGGGGTGACTATGGCTACACCTTC
CDR3 protein: CASSITRGDYGYTF

D gene: NA
J gene: TRBJ1-4
clone size: NA
V gene: TRBV19
CDR3 DNA: TGTGCCAGTAGTATAGTGGAGGGGCTGGGAAATGAAAAACTGTTTTTT
CDR3 protein: CASSIVEGLGNEKLFF

D gene: NA
J gene: TRBJ2-5
clone size: NA
V gene: TRBV2
CDR3 DNA: TGTGCCAGCAGGAAGGGGGTAGGAGAGACCCAGTACTTC
CDR3 protein: CASRKGVGETQYF

D gene: NA
J gene: TRBJ1-1
clone size: few
V gene: TRBV7-3
CDR3 DNA: TGTGCCAGCAGCTTAGGTCAGGGGACTGAAGCTTTCTTT
CDR3 protein: CASSLGQGTEAFF

D gene: TRBD2
J gene: TRBJ2-2
clone size: NA
V gene: TRBV2
CDR3 DNA: TGTGCCAGCAGAATCGGGAGGTCCGGGGAGCTGTTTTTT
CDR3 protein: CASRIGRSGELFF

D gene: NA
J gene: TRBJ2-3
clone size: NA
V gene: TRBV13
CDR3 DNA: TGTGCCAGCAGCTTCGGGGGAGATACGCAGTATTTT
CDR3 protein: CASSFGGDTQYF

D gene: TRBD2
J gene: TRBJ2-2
clone size: once
V gene: TRBV20-1
CDR3 DNA: TGCAGTGCTAGTAGGGCTAGCGGGGGGGCGAACACCGGGGAGCTGTTTTTT
CDR3 protein: CSASRASGGANTGELFF

D gene: TRBD1
J gene: TRBJ1-2
clone size: once
V gene: TRBV7-9
CDR3 DNA: TGTGCCAGCAGCTCTAGGACAGGGAGGGTCGATGGCTACACCTTC
CDR3 protein: CASSSRTGRVDGYTF

D gene: TRBD1
J gene: TRBJ2-3
clone size: NA
V gene: TRBV7-2
CDR3 DNA: TGTGCCAGCAGCCGGGACAGGGCAAGCACAGATACGCAGTATTTT
CDR3 protein: CASSRDRASTDTQYF

D gene: NA
J gene: TRBJ1-2
clone size: NA
V gene: TRBV10-1
CDR3 DNA: TGCGCCAGCACGCGACACGTCTCCGGCTACACCTTC
CDR3 protein: CASTRHVSGYTF

D gene: NA
J gene: TRBJ1-6
clone size: few
V gene: TRBV30
CDR3 DNA: TGTGCCTGGGGGGAGGACAGCCTGACCTATAATTCACCCCTCCACTTT
CDR3 protein: CAWGEDSLTYNSPLHF